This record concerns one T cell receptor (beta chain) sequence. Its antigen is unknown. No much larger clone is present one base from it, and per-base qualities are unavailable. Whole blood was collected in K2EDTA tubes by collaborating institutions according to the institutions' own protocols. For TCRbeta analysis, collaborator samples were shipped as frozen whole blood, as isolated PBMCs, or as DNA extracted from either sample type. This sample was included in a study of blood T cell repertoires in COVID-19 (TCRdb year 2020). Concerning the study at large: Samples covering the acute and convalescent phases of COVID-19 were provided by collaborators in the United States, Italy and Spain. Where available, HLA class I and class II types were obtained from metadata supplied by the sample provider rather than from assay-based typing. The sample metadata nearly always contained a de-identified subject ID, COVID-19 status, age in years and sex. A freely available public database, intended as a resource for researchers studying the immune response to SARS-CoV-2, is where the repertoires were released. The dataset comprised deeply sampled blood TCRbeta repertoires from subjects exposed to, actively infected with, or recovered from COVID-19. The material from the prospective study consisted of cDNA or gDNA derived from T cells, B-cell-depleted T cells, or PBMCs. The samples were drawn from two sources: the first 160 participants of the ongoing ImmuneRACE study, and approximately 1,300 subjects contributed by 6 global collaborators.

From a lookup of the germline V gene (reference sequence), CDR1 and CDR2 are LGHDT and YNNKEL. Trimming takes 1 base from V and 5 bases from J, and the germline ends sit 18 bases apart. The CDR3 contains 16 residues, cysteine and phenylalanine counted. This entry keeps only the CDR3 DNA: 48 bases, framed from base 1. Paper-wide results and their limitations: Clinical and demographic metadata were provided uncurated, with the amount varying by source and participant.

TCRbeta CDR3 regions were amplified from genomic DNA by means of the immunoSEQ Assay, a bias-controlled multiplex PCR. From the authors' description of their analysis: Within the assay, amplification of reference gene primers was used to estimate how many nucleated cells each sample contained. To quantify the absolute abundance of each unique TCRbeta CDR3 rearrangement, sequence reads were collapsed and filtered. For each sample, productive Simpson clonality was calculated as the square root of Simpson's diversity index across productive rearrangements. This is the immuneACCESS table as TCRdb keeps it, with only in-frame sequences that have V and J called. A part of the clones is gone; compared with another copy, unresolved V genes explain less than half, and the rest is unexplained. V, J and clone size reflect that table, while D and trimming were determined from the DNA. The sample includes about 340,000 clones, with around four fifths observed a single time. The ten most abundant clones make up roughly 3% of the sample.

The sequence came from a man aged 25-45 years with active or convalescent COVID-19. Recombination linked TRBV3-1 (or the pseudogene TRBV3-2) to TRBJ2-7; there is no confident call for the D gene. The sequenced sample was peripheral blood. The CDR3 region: CASSQVASLSIHEQYF. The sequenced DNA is TGTGCCAGCAGCCAAGTTGCTAGTCTTAGTATCCACGAGCAGTACTTC.